Following are 30 T cell receptor beta chains from one sample sequenced in a study of breast tumors, draining lymph nodes, adjacent tissues. TCRdb recomputed calls from the multiplex PCR reads with MiXCR, one row per CDR3 protein. The sample includes over 250,000 distinct CDR3 sequences, 30% of them seen just once. The lymph nodes were axillary draining lymph nodes from breast cancer patients. Sequencing used axillary lymph node tissue. The receptors originated from a female donor with breast cancer. Some clones in this sample may be carry-over from other donors' samples.

Ten or more counts support this clonotype. The chain is built from TRBV4-1 and TRBJ1-6; 9 positions agree with TRBD1. The CDR3 is made up of 19 amino acids. V was clipped by 0 bases and J by 0 bases; unmatched bases: 6. CDR1 and CDR2 from the germline V gene are MGHRA and YSYEKL. CDR3 amino acids: CASSQDRTGASSYNSPLHF. CDR3 bases: TGCGCCAGCAGCCAAGATCGGACAGGGGCGAGCTCCTATAATTCACCCCTCCACTTT.

The sample holds many counts of this clonotype. The V call is TRBV7-9, the J call TRBJ2-7; 12 bases fit TRBD2. This CDR3 spans 14 amino acids. In germline, CDR1 is SEHNR, CDR2 FQNEAQ (reference sequence). V shed 7 bases, J shed 2 bases, and the junction held 3 bases outside the gene matches. The CDR3 reads CASTASGRAYEQYF. In DNA form, the CDR3 reads TGTGCCAGCACCGCTAGCGGGAGGGCCTACGAGCAGTACTTC. Looking up the rest from reference TRBV7-9 and TRBJ2-7 gives the full variable domain: DTGVSQNPRHKITKRGQNVTFRCDPISEHNRLYWYRQTLGQGPEFLTYFQNEAQLEKSRLLSDRFSAERPKGSFSTLEIQRTEQGDSAMYLCASTASGRAYEQYFGPGTRLTVT.

On this clonotype: This sequence may be a read error, since a much larger clone differs from it by one base. The rearrangement uses TRBV20-1 and TRBJ2-7; maybe TRBD1 (6 bases). The germline CDR1 and CDR2 sequences are DFQATT and SNEGSKA (reference sequence). CDR3 length: 13 amino acids. The chain's CDR3 is CSAPRGGSYAQYF. The CDR3 DNA reads TGCAGTGCGCCTAGAGGGGGTTCCTACGCGCAGTACTTC.

This clonotype was seen repeatedly, ten times or more. The chain carries TRBV19 and TRBJ2-5; D possibly corresponds to TRBD2 (5 bases). V lost 6 bases and J lost 1, with 9 bases in between. The CDR3 extends over 13 amino acids. Per germline, CDR1 LNHDA and CDR2 SQIVND (reference sequence). Here the CDR3 reads CASSRTSQETQYF. The DNA for the CDR3 is TGTGCCAGTAGCAGAACTAGCCAAGAGACCCAGTACTTC.

For this clonotype: A much larger clone differs by one base, so this may be a read error. The rearrangement uses TRBV20-1 and TRBJ2-7; tentatively, D is TRBD1 (5 bases). Germline CDR1 and CDR2: DFQATT and SNEGSKA (reference sequence). The CDR3 covers 13 residues. As DNA, the CDR3 is TGCAGTGCTAGACAGGGATCCCTCTACGCGCAGTACTTC. This translates into CSARQGSLYAQYF.

Turning to this clonotype: This sequence may be a read error, since a much larger clone differs from it by one base. The chain uses TRBV20-1 and TRBJ2-1; TRBD2 aligns across 10 bases. This CDR3 contains 14 residues. Germline values: CDR1 DFQATT, CDR2 SNEGSKA (reference sequence). The J segment lost 9 bases and the V segment lost 3 bases, leaving 8 bases of the junction unmatched. As DNA, the CDR3 is TGCAGTGCTAGTTCCCTAGCGGGAGTTGCTGAGCAGTTCTTC. Residues: CSASSLAGVAEQFF.

The chain links TRBV3-1 to TRBJ1-3; the D is unclear. From germline, CDR1 is LGHDT and CDR2 YNNKEL (reference sequence). Trimming stripped 1 base from V and 2 bases from J, with 9 bases between. The CDR3 runs to 15 residues. This CDR3 reads CASSQGTSPGNTIYF. Written as DNA, the CDR3 is TGTGCCAGCAGCCAAGGGACCAGCCCTGGAAACACCATATATTTT.

This clonotype has only a few counts. The chain combines TRBV28 with TRBJ1-4; TRBD1 is a possible D gene (5 bases). Germline V CDR1 and CDR2: MDHEN, SYDVKM. The CDR3 loop spans 14 amino acids. V lost 3 bases, J lost 6 bases, and 11 bases lay in between. CDR3 in DNA: TGTGCCAGCAGTTTTGGGGGGAGGGATGAAAAACTGTTTTTT. The encoded protein is CASSFGGRDEKLFF.

This clonotype showed up many times. J is TRBJ1-2 and V is TRBV15; D possibly corresponds to TRBD1 (5 bases). CDR3 length: 13 amino acids. V was clipped by 3 bases and J by 8 bases, with 13 bases between them. Germline V CDR1 and CDR2: LNHNV, YYDKDF (reference sequence). The CDR3 region is CATSSGRGRGYTF. DNA for the CDR3: TGTGCCACCAGCAGTGGTCGGGGGAGAGGCTACACCTTC.

This clonotype was counted ten times or more. The V gene is TRBV15, the J gene TRBJ2-1; D not certain. The CDR3 has 13 residues. V was trimmed by 7 bases and J by 9 bases, leaving 16 bases between them. Germline CDR1 reads LNHNV; CDR2 reads YYDKDF (reference sequence). The CDR3 loop reads CATKRAAIGEQFF. The CDR3 bases are TGTGCCACCAAACGGGCGGCTATCGGTGAGCAGTTCTTC.

Details on this clonotype: A junction end diverges from the germline sequence, so it may reflect a read error. The chain carries TRBV2 and TRBJ2-2; D possibly corresponds to TRBD2 (5 bases). The CDR3 length is 14 residues. Germline V gene lookup returns CDR1 SNHLY and CDR2 FYNNEI. In DNA, the CDR3 is TGTGCCAGCAGCTATTCAGATAACCCCGGGGAGCTGTTCTTT. It yields the protein CASSYSDNPGELFF.

The chain has TRBV3-1 and TRBJ2-2; 8 bases line up with TRBD2. Trimming took 1 base from V and 6 from J; bases not matched to a gene: 1. The CDR3 has 14 amino acids. Germline-derived CDR1 and CDR2 are LGHDT and YNNKEL (reference sequence). CDR3 residues: CASSQVAGSGELFF. CDR3 nucleotides: TGTGCCAGCAGCCAAGTAGCGGGATCCGGGGAGCTGTTTTTT. The variable domain in full, with the rest retrieved from reference TRBV3-1 and TRBJ2-2, is DTAVSQTPKYLVTQMGNDKSIKCEQNLGHDTMYWYKQDSKKFLKIMFSYNNKELIINETVPNRFSPKSPDKAHLNLHINSLELGDSAVYFCASSQVAGSGELFFGEGSRLTVL.

A remark on this clonotype: A read error may account for a junction end that differs from germline. V and J are TRBV10-2 and TRBJ1-2; 9 bases line up with TRBD1. This CDR3 spans 15 amino acids. CDR1 and CDR2 from the germline V gene are WSHSY and SAAADI. The CDR3 here is CAGSQGQGFGYGYTF. Written as DNA, the CDR3 is TGTGCCGGCAGCCAAGGACAGGGGTTCGGCTATGGCTACACCTTC.

Points on this clonotype: Given a much more abundant clone one base away, this may be a read error. The V call is TRBV5-1, the J call TRBJ2-7, with 12 bases lining up with TRBD2. CDR3 length: 12 amino acids. Germline V gene lookup returns CDR1 SGHRS and CDR2 YFSETQ. CDR3 sequence: CVSRLAGDEQYF. CDR3 DNA: TGCGTCAGCCGACTAGCGGGAGACGAGCAGTACTTC.

To note about this clonotype: This may come from a read error, since a much larger clone is one base off. The rearrangement joins TRBV7-4 to TRBJ2-5; D is ambiguous. The CDR3 length is 14 residues. Germline assignment: CDR1 SGHVT and CDR2 SQSDAQ. CDR3 loop: CASSFSDGREAQYF. The CDR3, as DNA: TGTGCCAGCAGCTTCTCCGACGGTAGAGAGGCCCAGTACTTC.

This clonotype has a count of ten or more. The V gene is TRBV7-2, the J gene TRBJ1-5; no definite D call. The germline V gene has CDR1 SGHTA and CDR2 FQGNSA. The CDR3 spans 13 residues. V gave up 3 bases and J gave up 2 bases, with 5 bases separating them. In DNA, the CDR3 is TGTGCCAGCAGCTTTCAAGGCAATCAGCCCCAGCATTTT. Encoded protein: CASSFQGNQPQHF.

This clonotype was detected many times. This sequence joins TRBV11-3 and TRBJ2-5; D is undetermined. CDR1 SGHNT and CDR2 YENEEA come from the germline V gene. This CDR3 comprises 14 residues. V was clipped by 5 bases and J by 5 bases, with 15 bases between them. In DNA form, the CDR3 reads TGTGCCAGCAGCCCCCCGTCGGGTGGTGAGACCCAGTACTTC. This codes for CASSPPSGGETQYF.

This clonotype was seen repeatedly, ten times or more. The chain joins TRBV6-5 to TRBJ2-1; 8 positions match TRBD1. After removal of 5 bases from V and 9 bases from J, the junction contained 12 bases not matched to a gene. Looked up from germline, CDR1 is MNHEY and CDR2 is SVGAGI. The CDR3 sequence is 15 residues long. The CDR3 sequence is CASSRGQGKLGEQFF. The CDR3 region has the DNA TGTGCCAGCAGTCGCGGACAGGGAAAGTTAGGTGAGCAGTTCTTC.

This chain uses TRBV27 with TRBJ1-3; 10 positions match TRBD1. With 10 bases clipped from V and 4 bases from J, the junction kept 7 bases outside the gene matches. The CDR3 runs to 14 residues. The V gene's germline CDR1 is MNHEY and CDR2 SMNVEV (reference sequence). In DNA form, the CDR3 reads TGTGCCACTCGGGACAGGGGTCCCGGAAACACCATATATTTT. Its translation: CATRDRGPGNTIYF.

The table lists this clonotype with many counts. The chain recombines TRBV9 with TRBJ2-7, with D maybe TRBD2 (5 bases). Germline V lookup: CDR1 SGDLS, CDR2 YYNGEE. The length of the CDR3 is 14 residues. V lost 0 bases and J 2 bases, leaving 9 bases between the germline ends. The CDR3 nucleotides are TGTGCCAGCAGCGTAGACGCTAGCCCCTACGAGCAGTACTTC. This codes for CASSVDASPYEQYF.

This clonotype showed up many times. The chain employs TRBV24-1 and TRBJ2-1, with a tentative D call TRBD2 (6 bases). The CDR3 extends over 16 amino acids. V lost 3 bases to trimming and J lost 2 bases, with 13 bases between them. Germline CDR1 reads KGHDR; CDR2 reads SFDVKD. The CDR3 coding sequence is TGTGCCACCAGTGATCCCGGGAGAGGGACCTACAATGAGCAGTTCTTC. Translated: CATSDPGRGTYNEQFF.

In this sample, this clonotype turned up many times. V usage is TRBV19 and J usage is TRBJ1-6, with a tentative D call TRBD1 (5 bases). Between the trimmed V and J ends, which lost 3 bases and 17 bases, there was a span of 17 bases. The CDR3 runs 13 residues. Germline CDR1 reads LNHDA; CDR2 reads SQIVND (reference sequence). The CDR3 DNA sequence: TGTGCCAGTAGTATCAGGCCCGGGGCCCCTGTCCACTTT. It translates to CASSIRPGAPVHF.

V usage is TRBV5-4 and J usage is TRBJ2-3; 9 bases agree with TRBD2. Germline V gives CDR1 SGHNT, CDR2 YYREEE (reference sequence). V lost 6 bases to trimming and J lost 0 bases; unmatched junction nucleotides: 8. CDR3 size: 16 residues. CDR3 DNA sequence: TGTGCCAGCATCCGACCGGGACTAGCTAGCACAGATACGCAGTATTTT. Translated, it gives CASIRPGLASTDTQYF.

In this sample, this clonotype turned up many times. The chain couples TRBV7-2 to TRBJ2-3; weak D call: TRBD1 (5 bases). CDR1 and CDR2 from the germline V gene are SGHTA and FQGNSA. Trimming left V 3 bases short and J 6 bases short, with 13 bases between. This CDR3 has 14 residues. The CDR3 spells CASSFRVVWDTQYF. The CDR3 coding sequence is TGTGCCAGCAGCTTCAGGGTAGTTTGGGATACGCAGTATTTT.

At least ten counts were recorded for this clonotype. The V and J genes are TRBV7-2 and TRBJ2-7; 7 positions match TRBD2. V gave up 6 bases and J gave up 0 bases; unmatched junction bases: 5. In germline, CDR1 is SGHTA, CDR2 FQGNSA. There are 14 residues in the CDR3. CDR3 sequence (DNA): TGTGCCAGCAGGGGGGGGGGGAGCTCCTACGAGCAGTACTTC. It yields the protein CASRGGGSSYEQYF.

Concerning this clonotype: Given a much more abundant clone one base away, this may be a read error. This rearrangement joins TRBV7-3 to TRBJ2-1; 9 bases match TRBD1. CDR1 SGHTA and CDR2 FQGTGA come from the germline V gene. The CDR3 loop spans 15 amino acids. The chain's CDR3 is CASSLPQGADNEQCF. The CDR3 DNA sequence: TGTGCCAGCAGCTTACCACAGGGGGCGGACAATGAGCAGTGCTTC.

The V gene is TRBV28, the J gene TRBJ1-6; 7 nucleotides line up with TRBD1. Germline lookup yields CDR1 MDHEN and CDR2 SYDVKM. After removal of 4 bases from V and 7 bases from J, the junction contained 7 bases not matched to a gene. The CDR3 is 15 residues long. In DNA, the CDR3 is TGTGCCAGCAGTTGGACAGGCAATTTCAATTCACCCCTCCACTTT. Protein product: CASSWTGNFNSPLHF.

In its sample, this clonotype was seen many times. V gene TRBV6-1 combines with J gene TRBJ1-5; a weak D match, TRBD1 (6 bases). Trimming left V 2 bases short and J 6 bases short, with 14 bases between. Per germline, CDR1 MNHNS and CDR2 SASEGT. The CDR3 has 15 residues. The CDR3 DNA follows: TGTGCCAGCAGTGAATTGCGGGGGCGAGGTCAGCCCCAGCATTTT. It is translated as CASSELRGRGQPQHF.

This clonotype showed up many times. The chain joins TRBV30 to TRBJ2-2; D call uncertain. Looked up from germline, CDR1 is GTSNPN and CDR2 is SVGIG (reference sequence). Trimming removed 3 bases at V and 5 bases at J, with 10 bases between. The CDR3 contains 13 residues. The DNA of the CDR3 is TGTGCCTGGAGAGGAACACCAACCGGGGAGCTGTTTTTT. Amino acids: CAWRGTPTGELFF. Full variable domain (remainder filled in from reference TRBV30 and TRBJ2-2): SQTIHQWPATLVQPVGSPLSLECTVEGTSNPNLYWYRQAAGRGLQLLFYSVGIGQISSEVPQNLSASRPQDRQFILSSKKLLLSDSGFYLCAWRGTPTGELFFGEGSRLTVL.

This clonotype appeared many times. The chain joins TRBV12-3 or TRBV12-4 to TRBJ2-1; a possible D gene is TRBD2 (6 bases). This CDR3 comprises 15 residues. V lost 2 bases, J lost 4 bases, and 12 bases lay in between. This chain's CDR3 is CASSLRLDLYNEQFF. DNA for the CDR3: TGTGCCAGCAGTTTAAGACTAGACCTTTACAATGAGCAGTTCTTC.